This T cell receptor (beta chain) comes out of a study of T cell responses to AZD1222 COVID-19 vaccine. A single count supports this clone. Its antigen remains unidentified. Some clones are missing from TCRdb's copy, which holds only in-frame ones; the method was immunoSEQ multiplex PCR. The table lists 95,000 to 100,000 clones, less than 90% of them singletons. General observations from the study: Breadth and depth of Spike-specific TCRs rose after two AZD1222 doses. Spike-spanning, vaccine-associated CD4 TCRs were dominant at 160-218 and 743-854.

The clonotype comes from an adult in good health. The sequenced sample was peripheral blood, obtained on day 0 of AZD1222 vaccination.

As DNA, the CDR3 is TGTGCCAGCAGCCAAGATTGGGGGCGATTCGGAGGGACCGGGGAGCTGTTTTTT. Its protein product is CASSQDWGRFGGTGELFF. The chain is built from TRBV3-1 (or the pseudogene TRBV3-2) and TRBJ2-2; either TRBD1 or TRBD2 may fit D (6 bases each). The V gene lost 0 bases and the J gene lost 5 bases, with 19 bases spanning the gap. The CDR3 is made up of 18 amino acids. CDR1 is LGHDT, CDR2 YNNKEL, per germline (reference sequence).